The 23 T cell receptor beta chains below come from one sample, sequenced in a study of blood T cell repertoires in COVID-19. Produced via immunoSEQ multiplex PCR; TCRdb's table is partial and in-frame only. Seen here are a few hundred thousand clones, over 65% observed once, and the top ten hold about 3.5%. Sequenced: peripheral blood. Receptor source: an elderly woman with acute or convalescent COVID-19.

Details on this clone: Other DNA sequences in this sample translate to the same CDR3. The chain is built from TRBV5-1 and TRBJ2-3, with D tentatively TRBD2 (6 bases). V lost 0 bases to trimming and J lost 2 bases, with 10 bases between them. The CDR3 runs 15 residues. Germline V gives CDR1 SGHRS, CDR2 YFSETQ. The chain's CDR3 is CASSLEGGDTDTQYF. The CDR3 nucleotides read TGCGCCAGCAGCTTGGAAGGCGGGGACACAGATACGCAGTATTTT.

The chain joins TRBV4-1 to TRBJ2-1, with TRBD2 identical over 12 bases. The CDR3 has 17 amino acids. J gave up 7 bases and V 0 bases, and 7 bases lay outside the gene matches. CDR1 is MGHRA, CDR2 YSYEKL, per germline. The CDR3 DNA reads as TGCGCCAGCAGCCAAGAGGATCCTAGCGGGGGGGCAAATGAGCAGTTCTTC. Residues: CASSQEDPSGGANEQFF.

The chain carries TRBV19 and TRBJ2-5; possibly TRBD1 for D (6 bases). Germline CDR1 is LNHDA and CDR2 is SQIVND (reference sequence). This CDR3 has 15 amino acids. Trimming took 5 bases from V and 5 from J, leaving 18 bases between them. DNA for the CDR3: TGTGCCAGTAGTGCCACAGGGATGCGGAGGGAGACCCAGTACTTC. The encoded protein is CASSATGMRRETQYF.

In its sample, this clone was seen once. The chain carries TRBV19 and TRBJ2-7, with a tentative D call TRBD2 (5 bases). Germline-derived CDR1 and CDR2 are LNHDA and SQIVND (reference sequence). The CDR3 extends over 15 amino acids. V shed 6 bases and J shed 0 bases, with 15 bases lying between them. DNA of the CDR3: TGTGCCAGTAGCCGAACGTCGGGGAGCTCCTACGAGCAGTACTTC. It is translated as CASSRTSGSSYEQYF.

The rearrangement joins TRBV10-2 to TRBJ2-7; no clear D. There are 12 residues in the CDR3. V was trimmed by 3 bases and J by 4 bases, leaving 7 bases between them. Per germline, CDR1 WSHSY and CDR2 SAAADI. The CDR3 reads CASSDLLYEQYF. The CDR3, as DNA: TGCGCCAGCAGTGACCTTCTTTACGAGCAGTACTTC.

This clone was counted a few times. The CDR3 spells CASSYSRTGDSPLHF. The CDR3 bases are TGTGCCAGCAGTTACTCGAGGACTGGGGATTCACCCCTCCACTTT. The chain uses TRBV6-5 and TRBJ1-6; D is unclear. Trimming removed 0 bases at V and 8 bases at J, with 11 bases between. The CDR3 is made up of 15 amino acids. Germline lookup yields CDR1 MNHEY and CDR2 SVGAGI.

The V and J genes are TRBV30 and TRBJ2-7, with TRBD2 matching 7 bases. Germline CDR1 GTSNPN, CDR2 SVGIG (reference sequence). This CDR3 region has 18 residues. V lost 3 bases and J lost 2; bases outside the gene matches: 19. The chain's CDR3 is CAWSSKSYSLSGTYEQYF. The CDR3 bases are TGTGCCTGGAGCTCGAAAAGTTATAGTCTGAGCGGGACCTACGAGCAGTACTTC.

This clone was seen a few times. This chain connects TRBV2 to TRBJ1-6; D possibly corresponds to TRBD1 (5 bases). Germline loops: CDR1 SNHLY, CDR2 FYNNEI. The CDR3 totals 16 residues. Trimming removed 1 base from V and 10 bases from J, with 17 bases in between. In DNA, the CDR3 is TGTGCCAGCAGTGAAGGTCGGCGGGGCCCCGGATCACCCCTCCACTTT. Translating it yields CASSEGRRGPGSPLHF.

This sequence joins TRBV7-2 and TRBJ2-7; 7 nucleotides line up with TRBD2. This CDR3 is built from 14 residues. The germline V gene encodes CDR1 SGHTA and CDR2 FQGNSA. The V segment lost 5 bases and the J segment 6 bases; nucleotides outside the gene matches: 10. CDR3 protein: CASSIEGGEGEQYF. The CDR3 region has the DNA TGTGCCAGCAGCATAGAGGGCGGGGAGGGCGAGCAGTACTTC.

The sample holds one count of this clone. The chain has TRBV4-1 and TRBJ2-7, with D tentatively TRBD2 (6 bases). Trimming took 2 bases from V and 2 from J, leaving 10 bases between them. Germline V gene data show CDR1 as MGHRA and CDR2 as YSYEKL. There are 14 residues in the CDR3. The CDR3 reads CASSQSGLTYEQYF. The CDR3 DNA sequence: TGCGCCAGCAGCCAATCGGGACTCACCTACGAGCAGTACTTC.

This chain joins TRBV5-5 and TRBJ2-5; TRBD1 aligns across 8 bases. CDR1 SGHKS and CDR2 YYEKEE come from the germline V gene (reference sequence). Trimming at V came to 0 bases and at J to 5 bases, leaving 6 bases not matched to a gene. The CDR3 length is 15 residues. The chain's CDR3 is CASSLGSGGGETQYF. The CDR3 DNA reads as TGTGCCAGCAGCTTGGGGTCAGGGGGCGGTGAGACCCAGTACTTC.

The rearrangement links TRBV9 to TRBJ2-2; 11 nucleotides match TRBD2. J gave up 4 bases and V 3 bases, and 11 bases lay outside the gene matches. Germline CDR1 reads SGDLS; CDR2 reads YYNGEE. This CDR3 region has 18 residues. The CDR3 nucleotides read TGTGCCAGCAGCGCATCCCATCTAGCGGGGGGAATCACCGGGGAGCTGTTTTTT. It codes for CASSASHLAGGITGELFF.

The rearrangement joins TRBV4-3 to TRBJ2-3; TRBD2 matches 7 bases. In germline, CDR1 is LGHNA, CDR2 YSLEER. The CDR3 sequence is 15 residues long. V was pared by 4 bases and J by 2 bases, with 6 bases of the junction left unmatched. The CDR3 spells CASSPRAGNTDTQYF. In nucleotides, the CDR3 is TGCGCCAGCAGCCCCCGAGCGGGAAACACAGATACGCAGTATTTT.

The chain recombines TRBV5-1 with TRBJ2-1, with 9 nucleotides matching TRBD2. The CDR3 contains 15 residues. Germline-derived CDR1 and CDR2 are SGHRS and YFSETQ. The V gene end was trimmed by 1 base and the J gene end by 9 bases; junction bases not matched to a gene: 8. As DNA, the CDR3 is TGCGCCAGCAGCTTGTTGACTAGCGGTACGGGTGAGCAGTTCTTC. Its protein product is CASSLLTSGTGEQFF.

This rearrangement joins TRBV5-4 to TRBJ2-5, with 9 nucleotides matching TRBD2. The CDR3 is made up of 15 amino acids. J was trimmed by 5 bases and V by 5 bases; bases with no gene match: 10. Per germline, CDR1 SGHNT and CDR2 YYREEE (reference sequence). The CDR3 region has the DNA TGTGCCAGCAGTAACCCTAGCGGGGCAGGGGAGACCCAGTACTTC. Translated: CASSNPSGAGETQYF.

This chain connects TRBV4-1 to TRBJ2-4, with TRBD2 matching 7 bases. Losses at the gene ends were 2 bases for V and 8 bases for J; bases not matched to a gene: 6. Germline CDR1 reads MGHRA; CDR2 reads YSYEKL. The CDR3 is 14 amino acids. CDR3 DNA sequence: TGCGCCAGCAGCCAATTGGGGGGGAGAGACATTCAGTACTTC. Translating gives CASSQLGGRDIQYF.

The chain uses TRBV30 and TRBJ2-3; D is unresolved. V was cut by 0 bases and J by 1 base, with 5 bases left in between. Germline loops: CDR1 GTSNPN, CDR2 SVGIG (reference sequence). This CDR3 is 13 amino acids long. The CDR3 loop is CAWSVQRTDTQYF. CDR3 DNA sequence: TGTGCCTGGAGTGTACAGCGCACAGATACGCAGTATTTT.

The genes are TRBV3-1 (or the pseudogene TRBV3-2) and TRBJ2-3; TRBD1 aligns across 7 bases. There are 14 residues in the CDR3. V gave up 2 bases and J gave up 5 bases; unmatched junction bases: 4. Germline CDR1 is LGHDT and CDR2 is YNNKEL (reference sequence). CDR3 in DNA: TGTGCCAGCAGCCAAAAGTGGACAGGAGATACGCAGTATTTT. It is translated as CASSQKWTGDTQYF.

This clone has only a few counts. The chain couples TRBV27 to TRBJ1-2; D ambiguous. Trimming shortened V by 5 bases and J by 8 bases, and 21 bases separated the two germline ends. Per germline, CDR1 MNHEY and CDR2 SMNVEV (reference sequence). The CDR3 totals 15 residues. CDR3 loop: CASSLTHVRGEGYTF. CDR3 sequence (DNA): TGTGCCAGCAGTCTCACCCACGTGAGAGGAGAGGGCTACACCTTC.

The genes are TRBV6-5 and TRBJ2-2, with 7 bases that match TRBD2. CDR3 length: 14 residues. CDR1 and CDR2 (germline): MNHEY, SVGAGI. Trimming cost V 8 bases and J 3 bases; bases outside gene matches: 6. The chain's CDR3 is CASRSGGYTGELFF. In DNA form, the CDR3 reads TGTGCCAGCCGCTCGGGGGGATACACCGGGGAGCTGTTTTTT.

This clone was recorded once. The V call is TRBV7-9, the J call TRBJ2-7, with D perhaps TRBD2 (6 bases). The ends were cut back, 0 bases at V and 3 bases at J, with 12 bases in the middle. The CDR3 sequence is 15 residues long. Per the germline V gene, CDR1 is SEHNR and CDR2 is FQNEAQ (reference sequence). This CDR3 is CASSLAAGGGYEQYF. CDR3 nucleotide sequence: TGTGCCAGCAGCTTAGCGGCCGGGGGTGGCTACGAGCAGTACTTC.

The chain employs TRBV5-1 and TRBJ2-2, with D perhaps TRBD2 (5 bases). V lost 5 bases and J 5 bases, leaving 16 bases between the germline ends. Germline CDR1 and CDR2: SGHRS and YFSETQ. CDR3 length equals 15 residues. CDR3 sequence: CASRPTTQRTGELFF. CDR3 bases: TGCGCCAGCAGACCCACAACCCAGCGGACCGGGGAGCTGTTTTTT.

This chain connects TRBV6-2 or TRBV6-3 to TRBJ1-2, with 8 nucleotides matching TRBD1. Per the germline V gene, CDR1 is MNHEY and CDR2 is SVGEGT. Losses at the gene ends were 5 bases for V and 8 bases for J; bases not matched to a gene: 4. The CDR3 sequence is 12 residues long. The CDR3 region has the DNA TGTGCCAGCAGTCGGGACAGGCCCGGCTACACCTTC. It translates to CASSRDRPGYTF.